The entry below describes one TCR beta chain. It has no known antigen specificity. Base quality data are lacking; no much larger clone is found one base away. TCRbeta CDR3 regions were amplified from genomic DNA by means of the immunoSEQ Assay, a bias-controlled multiplex PCR. The paper's processing steps were these. Within the assay, amplification of reference gene primers was used to estimate how many nucleated cells each sample contained. To quantify the absolute abundance of each unique TCRbeta CDR3 rearrangement, sequence reads were collapsed and filtered. For each sample, productive Simpson clonality was calculated as the square root of Simpson's diversity index over productive rearrangements. TCRdb retrieved this table from immuneACCESS and kept in-frame rearrangements only. Not all clones are present; in checked studies, unresolved V genes account for under half, and no reason is known for the remainder. D and trimming were read from the DNA, whereas the V and J calls and clone size are those reported in that table. Recorded for this sample are 40,000 to 45,000 clones; 75% to 90% of them occurred a single time. Approximately 21% of the sample lies in the top ten.

This record comes from a study of blood T cell repertoires in COVID-19 (dated by TCRdb to 2020 to 2022). The study in broad terms: Collaborator samples came from the United States, Italy and Spain and covered acute and convalescent phases of COVID-19. The material from the prospective study consisted of cDNA or gDNA derived from T cells, B-cell-depleted T cells, or PBMCs. Subjects who had been exposed to COVID-19, were actively infected with it, or had recovered from it provided the deeply sampled blood TCRbeta repertoires that made up the dataset. The repertoires were made available in a free public database intended to serve as a resource for research on the immune response to SARS-CoV-2. The samples were drawn from two sources: the first 160 participants of the ongoing ImmuneRACE study, and approximately 1,300 subjects contributed by 6 global collaborators. The sample metadata nearly always contained a de-identified subject ID, COVID-19 status, age in years and sex. Where available, HLA class I and class II types were obtained from metadata supplied by the sample provider rather than from assay-based typing.

The CDR3 runs 15 residues from the cysteine to the phenylalanine. The retained sequence is limited to the CDR3, 45 bases, with the frame set at the first base. Ends trimmed: V by 6 bases, J by 5 bases; bases unmatched to a gene: 12. According to the germline V gene, CDR1 reads ENHRY and CDR2 reads SYGVKD. Study-wide conclusions, independent of this receptor: How much clinical and demographic metadata was included differed by source and by participant, and the metadata was provided uncurated.

Whole blood was collected in K2EDTA tubes by collaborating institutions according to the institutions' own protocols. For TCRbeta analysis, collaborators shipped samples in one of three forms: frozen whole blood, isolated PBMCs, or DNA extracted from either of those sample types. The clonotype comes from a man aged 50 to 59 with active COVID-19. The chain uses TRBV10-3 and TRBJ2-5, and 7 junctional nucleotides match TRBD1. Sequencing was done on a sample of peripheral blood. The nucleotide sequence reads TGTGCCATCAGACCCGAAAATACAGGGGTGGAGACCCAGTACTTC. Its product reads: CAIRPENTGVETQYF.